This TCR beta chain was captured in a study of blood T cell repertoires in COVID-19. The overall study: COVID-19 samples collected from the United States, Italy and Spain covered acute and convalescent phases.

Per the study methods: Amplification with reference gene primers provided the estimates of nucleated cell counts. The method was immunoSEQ multiplex PCR; TCRdb's version includes in-frame clones alone and lacks a portion of them. V and J calls and clone size are those listed in that table; D and trimming were worked out from the DNA. Counted here are around 370,000 clones, over 70% occurring once; the ten biggest clones make up around 6%. The receptor's source is a woman in her forties or fifties with COVID-19, enrolled during active disease. The sequenced material came from peripheral blood.

DNA of the CDR3: TGTGCCACCAGCACCATACTAGGTGCAGATACGCAGTATTTT. Its translation: CATSTILGADTQYF. The chain combines TRBV15 with TRBJ2-3, with a tentative D call TRBD2 (5 bases). Germline values: CDR1 LNHNV, CDR2 YYDKDF (reference sequence). CDR3 length: 14 amino acids. Trimming took off 4 bases at V and 4 bases at J, with 12 bases between the two ends.